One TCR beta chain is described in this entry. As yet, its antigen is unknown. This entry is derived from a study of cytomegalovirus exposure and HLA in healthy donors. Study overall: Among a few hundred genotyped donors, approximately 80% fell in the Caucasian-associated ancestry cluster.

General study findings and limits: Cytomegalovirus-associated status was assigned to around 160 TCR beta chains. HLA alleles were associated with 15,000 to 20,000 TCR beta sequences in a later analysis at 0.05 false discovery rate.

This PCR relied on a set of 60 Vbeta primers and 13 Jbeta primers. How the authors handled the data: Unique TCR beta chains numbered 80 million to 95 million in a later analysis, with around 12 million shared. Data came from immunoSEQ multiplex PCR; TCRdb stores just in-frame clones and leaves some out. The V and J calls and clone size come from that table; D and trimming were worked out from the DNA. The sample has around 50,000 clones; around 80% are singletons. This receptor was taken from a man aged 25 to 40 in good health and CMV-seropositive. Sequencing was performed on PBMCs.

The CDR3 sequence is CATSSGQIGTIYF. The CDR3 bases are TGTGCCACCAGCTCGGGACAGATCGGCACCATATATTTT. The chain is built from TRBV15 and TRBJ1-3; 7 nucleotides agree with TRBD1. CDR3 length: 13 amino acids. Germline CDR1 reads LNHNV; CDR2 reads YYDKDF (reference sequence). Losses at the gene ends were 5 bases for V and 9 bases for J; bases not matched to a gene: 7.